These 3 T cell receptor beta chains were all obtained from the same sample, sequenced in a study of blood T cell repertoires in COVID-19. Profiling relied on immunoSEQ multiplex PCR, and the TCRdb table lists in-frame clones only, not all of them. The sample consists of around 260,000 clones, around nine tenths of them appearing once. The specimen was peripheral blood. All receptors derive from a middle-aged woman who had recovered from COVID-19.

The chain recombines TRBV5-1 with TRBJ1-3, with TRBD1 matching 7 bases. Germline loops: CDR1 SGHRS, CDR2 YFSETQ. Unmatched junction bases numbered 12, after V lost 4 bases and J lost 2 bases. This CDR3 has 17 amino acids. CDR3 nucleotides: TGCGCCAGCAGCCCCATGGGGCAGGGGGACCCTGGAAACACCATATATTTT. This encodes CASSPMGQGDPGNTIYF. Variable domain in full (rest from reference TRBV5-1 and TRBJ1-3): KAGVTQTPRYLIKTRGQQVTLSCSPISGHRSVSWYQQTPGQGLQFLFEYFSETQRNKGNFPGRFSGRQFSNSRSEMNVSTLELGDSALYLCASSPMGQGDPGNTIYFGEGSWLTVV.

J is TRBJ2-3 and V is TRBV27; D might be TRBD2 (7 bases). The CDR3 sequence is 17 residues long. Trimming took 0 bases from V and 2 from J, leaving 15 bases between them. The V gene's germline CDR1 is MNHEY and CDR2 SMNVEV (reference sequence). The CDR3 DNA sequence: TGTGCCAGCAGTTTATCGCCCGGGGGGCGACCCACAGATACGCAGTATTTT. Translated: CASSLSPGGRPTDTQYF.

The chain recombines TRBV19 with TRBJ2-1, with a possible D match to TRBD1 (6 bases). Germline-derived CDR1 and CDR2 are LNHDA and SQIVND (reference sequence). This CDR3 comprises 14 residues. Trimming took 9 bases from V and 0 from J, leaving 12 bases between them. CDR3 sequence reads: CASRRDTSYNEQFF. The DNA of the CDR3 is TGTGCCAGCCGACGGGACACCTCCTACAATGAGCAGTTCTTC.